A selection of T cell receptor beta chains follows, all from one sample in a study of CD8 T cells in ankylosing spondylitis. Using its own MiXCR run on the 5' RACE reads, TCRdb lists one record per CDR3 protein. The sample consists of around 230,000 distinct CDR3 sequences, 8.6% of them appearing once. The sequenced material came from blood, either unsorted or a sorted T cell fraction (not recorded which). The receptors stem from a male donor with ankylosing spondylitis or in good health (not recorded which). Each CDR3 is given with its conserved first and last residue. The D gene is left open where the match is weak. The size of a clone is reported for some rows only, either as once, few or many, or as a class for expanded clones.

>TRBJ2-6|TRBD1|many|TRBV5-1
CASSFTGGNGANVLTF
TGCGCCAGCAGCTTTACAGGGGGTAATGGGGCCAACGTCCTGACTTTC
>TRBJ2-3|NA|NA|TRBV5-1
CASSSTQPGDTQYF
TGCGCCAGCAGCTCGACCCAGCCAGGGGATACGCAGTATTTT
>TRBJ1-6|NA|NA|TRBV5-5
CASSFVTNSPLHF
TGTGCCAGCAGCTTTGTAACCAATTCACCCCTCCACTTT
>TRBJ2-2|NA|many|TRBV27
CASRPPPGQNTGELFF
TGTGCCAGCAGACCCCCACCGGGACAAAACACCGGGGAGCTGTTTTTT
>TRBJ2-3|NA|many|TRBV6-5
CASSYSMYRLVTQYF
TGTGCCAGCAGTTACTCGATGTACCGTCTTGTTACGCAGTATTTT
>TRBJ1-4|NA|NA|TRBV7-9
CASRRGGRGNEKLFF
TGTGCCAGCAGGCGTGGGGGTAGAGGTAATGAAAAACTGTTTTTT
>TRBJ2-7|TRBD2|many|TRBV4-3
CASSLWRGGSYEQYF
TGCGCCAGCAGCCTCTGGCGGGGGGGTTCCTACGAGCAGTACTTC
>TRBJ2-1|TRBD2|many|TRBV20-1
CSARDDERGRYNEQFF
TGCAGTGCTAGAGATGATGAGCGGGGGAGATACAATGAGCAGTTCTTC
>TRBJ1-2|NA|NA|TRBV5-6
CASSRGQLIYGYTF
TGTGCCAGCAGCCGCGGACAGCTTATCTATGGCTACACCTTC
>TRBJ2-2|NA|many|TRBV7-7
CASSLAKGAGELFF
TGTGCTAGCAGCTTAGCGAAGGGTGCCGGGGAGCTGTTTTTT